The 21 T cell receptor beta chains given below trace back to one sample, sequenced in a study of regulatory T cells in long-lasting Graves disease. The time point denotes: newly diagnosed GD, antithyroid drugs for less than 3 months. The TCR library was prepared using RNA isolated from PBMCs. Building the TCR beta libraries relied on iRepertoire HTBI primers, and CDR3 regions underwent Arm-PCR. A single record per CDR3 protein comes from TCRdb applying MiXCR to the multiplex PCR reads. Of approximately 350,000 distinct CDR3 sequences listed, approximately 15% are singletons. This sample was shared with a second study, whose subject was T cells in Graves' hyperthyroidism and ophthalmopathy.

The sample consisted of peripheral blood mononuclear cells (PBMCs), taken at new diagnosis, from a patient treated with antithyroid drugs. The receptors were sampled from a man in his forties with Graves disease.

This clonotype was detected ten times or more. CDR3 nucleotides: TGTGCCAGCAGCCCTCGCGAGCAGTACTTC. Its protein product is CASSPREQYF. The chain joins TRBV3-1 to TRBJ2-7; D call uncertain. Germline lookup yields CDR1 LGHDT and CDR2 YNNKEL (reference sequence). The length of the CDR3 is 10 residues. The V end was cut by 4 bases, the J end by 6 bases, with 4 bases between.

This clonotype was seen repeatedly, ten times or more. CDR3 bases: TGTGCCAGCTCACCTGGACAGGAAGAGACCCAGTACTTC. Translation: CASSPGQEETQYF. The rearrangement links TRBV18 to TRBJ2-5; 7 positions agree with TRBD1. Germline-derived CDR1 and CDR2 are KGHSH and LQKENI. This CDR3 has 13 residues. The V and J ends lost 3 bases and 3 bases, in that order; junction bases with no gene match: 1.

The sample holds many counts of this clonotype. The chain couples TRBV2 to TRBJ1-5; 7 bases map to TRBD1. Germline V gene data show CDR1 as SNHLY and CDR2 as FYNNEI. The CDR3 spans 15 residues. J was trimmed by 1 base and V by 1 base; bases with no gene match: 1. This CDR3 is CASSEGGQSNQPQHF. As DNA, the CDR3 is TGTGCCAGCAGTGAAGGGGGACAGAGCAATCAGCCCCAGCATTTT.

In its sample, this clonotype was seen many times. The J gene is TRBJ2-2, the V gene TRBV29-1; D could derive from TRBD1 or TRBD2 (5 bases each). Germline assignment: CDR1 SQVTM and CDR2 ANQGSEA. V was trimmed by 6 bases and J by 6 bases, leaving 14 bases between them. There are 13 residues in the CDR3. The CDR3 DNA follows: TGCAGCGTCACGGGACGCTTTTCCGGGGAGCTGTTTTTT. The encoded protein is CSVTGRFSGELFF.

The rearrangement joins TRBV24-1 to TRBJ1-2; 10 bases are a match to TRBD1. In germline, CDR1 is KGHDR, CDR2 SFDVKD. Losses at the gene ends were 4 bases for V and 4 bases for J; bases not matched to a gene: 11. The CDR3 spans 17 residues. Here the CDR3 reads CATSEHRQGAPVYGYTF. CDR3 coding DNA: TGTGCCACCAGTGAGCACCGACAGGGGGCCCCTGTCTATGGCTACACCTTC.

This clonotype has ten or more counts. The genes are TRBV5-4 and TRBJ2-3; tentatively, D is TRBD2 (5 bases). V gave up 2 bases and J gave up 4 bases, with 8 bases separating them. This CDR3 has 13 amino acids. Germline V gene data show CDR1 as SGHNT and CDR2 as YYREEE (reference sequence). Written as DNA, the CDR3 is TGTGCCAGCAGCTTTGAGGGTTCAGATACGCAGTATTTT. Translating gives CASSFEGSDTQYF.

This clonotype appeared many times. The rearrangement uses TRBV5-1 and TRBJ1-3; the D is unclear. The CDR3 contains 16 residues. CDR1 and CDR2 from the germline V gene are SGHRS and YFSETQ. Trimming shortened V by 6 bases and J by 0 bases, and 16 bases separated the two germline ends. The CDR3 coding sequence is TGCGCCAGCACCGTAGGATGGGGATCCTCTGGAAACACCATATATTTT. Encoded protein: CASTVGWGSSGNTIYF.

On this clonotype: A read error may be the cause here, since a much bigger clone is one base away. The rearrangement uses TRBV7-2 and TRBJ2-1, with 12 bases aligning to TRBD2. Germline-derived CDR1 and CDR2 are SGHTA and FQGNSA. The CDR3 spans 16 residues. CDR3 region: CASSPRLAGVYNEQLF. CDR3 sequence (DNA): TGTGCCAGCAGCCCTAGACTAGCGGGGGTTTACAATGAGCAGCTCTTC.

The chain combines TRBV7-9 with TRBJ1-2; D unclear. Trimming cost V 4 bases and J 12 bases, with 18 bases left between them. Per the germline V gene, CDR1 is SEHNR and CDR2 is FQNEAQ (reference sequence). The CDR3 runs to 13 residues. CDR3 loop: CASSSTSRSGHTF. CDR3 coding DNA: TGTGCCAGCAGCTCTACCTCTAGAAGCGGACACACCTTC.

V and J are TRBV2 and TRBJ1-2; D gene unclear. V lost 5 bases, J lost 0 bases, and 10 bases lay in between. CDR3 length: 14 residues. Germline V gene data show CDR1 as SNHLY and CDR2 as FYNNEI. The CDR3 spells CASSRTSANYGYTF. The CDR3 bases are TGTGCCAGCAGTAGGACCAGCGCTAACTATGGCTACACCTTC.

This clonotype was seen more than once but under ten times. This chain links TRBV5-6 with TRBJ1-2; 9 nucleotides agree with TRBD1. The CDR3 consists of 14 residues. CDR1 SGHDT and CDR2 YYEEEE come from the germline V gene. V shed 2 bases and J 7 bases; nucleotides not matched to a gene: 6. The CDR3: CASSLGTGLVGYTF. The CDR3 DNA reads TGTGCCAGCAGCTTAGGGACAGGGTTGGTTGGCTACACCTTC.

This clonotype showed up many times. This chain connects TRBV2 to TRBJ1-6; no reliable D call. Germline loops: CDR1 SNHLY, CDR2 FYNNEI. V lost 2 bases, J lost 9 bases, and 11 bases lay in between. The CDR3 runs 14 residues. CDR3 sequence reads: CASSENWLSSPLHF. For the CDR3, the DNA is TGTGCCAGCAGTGAAAATTGGTTAAGTTCACCCCTCCACTTT.

The V and J genes are TRBV7-2 and TRBJ2-1, with D unresolved. The CDR3 runs to 11 residues. The germline gives CDR1 SGHTA, CDR2 FQGNSA. Trimming cost V 6 bases and J 8 bases, with 8 bases left between them. This CDR3 reads CASRRQYEQFF. CDR3 sequence (DNA): TGTGCCAGCAGACGACAATATGAGCAGTTCTTC.

The table lists this clonotype with a few counts. An end of the junction differs from the germline gene, which may be a read error. V usage is TRBV2 and J usage is TRBJ2-5; D call uncertain. The length of the CDR3 is 11 residues. The germline V gene encodes CDR1 SNHLY and CDR2 FYNNEI. CDR3 nucleotide sequence: TGTGCCGGCAGTGGATGGGAGACCCAGTACTTC. Amino acid sequence: CAGSGWETQYF.

This clonotype was recorded many times. This sequence joins TRBV28 and TRBJ2-5; possible D gene TRBD1, 6 bases. Germline values: CDR1 MDHEN, CDR2 SYDVKM. This CDR3 spans 19 amino acids. The V and J ends lost 8 bases and 3 bases respectively, with 31 bases between them. The CDR3 is CASHSILQQGPWGKETQYF. The DNA of the CDR3 is TGTGCCAGCCACTCAATACTCCAACAGGGACCCTGGGGGAAAGAGACCCAGTACTTC.

The chain has TRBV28 and TRBJ1-6; D possibly corresponds to TRBD1 (5 bases). Germline assignment: CDR1 MDHEN and CDR2 SYDVKM. Trimming removed 5 bases at V and 3 bases at J, with 14 bases between. This CDR3 is built from 16 residues. The CDR3 spells CASSPLRRGYNSPLHF. DNA of the CDR3: TGTGCCAGCAGTCCCCTTAGGAGGGGCTATAATTCACCCCTCCACTTT.

This clonotype was detected many times. The rearrangement links TRBV3-1 to TRBJ1-1; 7 bases map to TRBD1. Germline V gives CDR1 LGHDT, CDR2 YNNKEL (reference sequence). The CDR3 has 13 residues. With 5 bases clipped from V and 8 bases from J, the junction kept 8 bases outside the gene matches. The CDR3 region has the DNA TGTGCCAGCAGCAATAGAGGGACAGAGGAAGCTTTCTTT. Amino acids: CASSNRGTEEAFF.

V gene TRBV9 combines with J gene TRBJ2-1; 8 positions match TRBD2. CDR3 length: 13 residues. V trimming: 5 bases; J trimming: 7 bases; junction bases outside the gene matches: 5. The germline V gene encodes CDR1 SGDLS and CDR2 YYNGEE. CDR3 amino acids: CASSEAGVNEQFF. As DNA, the CDR3 is TGTGCCAGCAGTGAAGCGGGGGTTAATGAGCAGTTCTTC. The full variable domain, with the rest looked up from reference TRBV9 and TRBJ2-1, is DSGVTQTPKHLITATGQRVTLRCSPRSGDLSVYWYQQSLDQGLQFLIQYYNGEERAKGNILERFSAQQFPDLHSELNLSSLELGDSALYFCASSEAGVNEQFFGPGTRLTVL.

To note about this clonotype: Just one base apart from a much larger clone, this may be a read error. The rearrangement joins TRBV6-1 to TRBJ2-3, with 10 bases matching TRBD2. The DNA end is more similar to TRBJ2-7, so the J call may be wrong. The CDR3 consists of 14 residues. The germline V gene has CDR1 MNHNS and CDR2 SASEGT. The CDR3 sequence is CASITSGGADEQYF. CDR3 DNA sequence: TGTGCCAGCATAACGAGCGGGGGGGCGGATGAGCAGTACTTC.

This clonotype was found many times. The chain links TRBV2 to TRBJ1-5; maybe TRBD1 (5 bases). V dropped 2 bases and J dropped 5 bases, with 16 bases sitting between them. From germline, CDR1 is SNHLY and CDR2 FYNNEI. The CDR3 is 16 residues long. This chain's CDR3 is CASSETKTVRHQPQHF. For the CDR3, the DNA is TGTGCCAGCAGTGAAACAAAGACAGTCCGACATCAGCCCCAGCATTTT.

The chain is built from TRBV5-6 and TRBJ2-7, with D perhaps TRBD1 or TRBD2 (5 bases each). CDR3 length: 17 residues. Trimming shortened V by 1 base and J by 4 bases, and 21 bases separated the two germline ends. The germline CDR1 and CDR2 sequences are SGHDT and YYEEEE. Here the CDR3 reads CASSLPPGRDVGYEQYF. The CDR3 DNA sequence: TGTGCCAGCAGCTTGCCACCGGGCAGGGACGTCGGTTACGAGCAGTACTTC. Using reference TRBV5-6 and TRBJ2-7 for the parts outside the CDR3, the full variable domain is DAGVTQSPTHLIKTRGQQVTLRCSPKSGHDTVSWYQQALGQGPQFIFQYYEEEERQRGNFPDRFSGHQFPNYSSELNVNALLLGDSALYLCASSLPPGRDVGYEQYFGPGTRLTVT.